This T cell receptor beta chain was profiled in a study of T cell responses to AZD1222 COVID-19 vaccine. This clone was seen once. The antigen remains unidentified. Assay: immunoSEQ multiplex PCR; the TCRdb copy retains only in-frame clones and omits some. This table holds roughly 150,000 clones, under 95% found once. Points from the study as a whole: Rises in breadth and depth of Spike-specific TCRs came after two AZD1222 doses. Every sample of the repertoires postdated the peak T cell response.

Germline loops: CDR1 SEHNR, CDR2 FQNEAQ (reference sequence). With 4 bases removed from V and 0 bases from J, the gap between germline ends came to 7 bases. CDR3 length equals 15 residues. The clonotype was recovered from an adult who received the AZD1222 COVID-19 vaccine. The material was peripheral blood, obtained 28 days after the second AZD1222 dose. The chain employs TRBV7-9 and TRBJ1-6; D gene uncertain. The CDR3 DNA is TGTGCCAGCAGCTCCTCCGGCTCCTATAATTCACCCCTCCACTTT. This gives the protein CASSSSGSYNSPLHF.